The next 13 T cell receptor beta chains were all read from a single sample in a study of a mutant IDH1 vaccine in newly diagnosed glioma. Produced via immunoSEQ multiplex PCR; TCRdb's table is partial and in-frame only. The data show roughly 70,000 clones, around 85% seen once. As to time point: baseline, week 1 (first vaccination visit). Treatment specified: pre-vaccination baseline after standard-of-care therapy. The input for sequencing was PBMCs, taken from a glioma patient treated with radiotherapy, temozolomide or both. The source of these receptors is a man aged 25 to 45 with glioma.

This clone appeared a single time. The chain has TRBV11-3 and TRBJ2-2, with 7 nucleotides matching TRBD1. In germline, CDR1 is SGHNT, CDR2 YENEEA. The CDR3 has 15 residues. V shed 5 bases, J shed 1 base, and the junction held 4 bases outside the gene matches. This chain's CDR3 is CASSIYRGNTGELFF. CDR3 nucleotide sequence: TGTGCCAGCAGCATCTACAGGGGGAACACCGGGGAGCTGTTTTTT. The whole variable domain, remainder taken from reference TRBV11-3 and TRBJ2-2, is EAGVVQSPRYKIIEKKQPVAFWCNPISGHNTLYWYLQNLGQGPELLIRYENEEAVDDSQLPKDRFSAERLKGVDSTLKIQPAELGDSAVYLCASSIYRGNTGELFFGEGSRLTVL.

The rearrangement links TRBV18 to TRBJ2-7, with 7 bases identical to TRBD1. CDR3 length: 16 amino acids. The germline CDR1 and CDR2 sequences are KGHSH and LQKENI. V shed 3 bases, J shed 3 bases, and the junction held 11 bases outside the gene matches. In DNA, the CDR3 is TGTGCCAGCTCACCTAGTTCGGGACAGAGTATCTACGAGCAGTACTTC. Amino acids: CASSPSSGQSIYEQYF.

Written as DNA, the CDR3 is TGTGCCAGTAGTGGACTAGCGGAAGAGACCCAGTACTTC. This gives the protein CASSGLAEETQYF. The chain employs TRBV19 and TRBJ2-5; 10 nucleotides line up with TRBD2. Germline CDR1 and CDR2: LNHDA and SQIVND (reference sequence). V was clipped by 5 bases and J by 3 bases; unmatched bases: 0. This CDR3 comprises 13 residues.

This rearrangement joins TRBV6-5 to TRBJ2-3; D ambiguous. Trimming stripped 5 bases from V and 0 bases from J, with 12 bases between. The length of the CDR3 is 15 residues. CDR1 and CDR2 from the germline V gene are MNHEY and SVGAGI. The CDR3 protein is CASSTRSTSTDTQYF. Written as DNA, the CDR3 is TGTGCCAGCAGTACACGCAGCACAAGCACAGATACGCAGTATTTT.

The chain joins TRBV10-1 to TRBJ2-3, with D hard to call. There are 13 residues in the CDR3. V dropped 5 bases and J dropped 1 base, with 7 bases sitting between them. From germline, CDR1 is WNHNN and CDR2 SYGVQD (reference sequence). The CDR3, as DNA: TGCGCCAGCAGTCGAACGGGCACAGATACGCAGTATTTT. Amino acid sequence: CASSRTGTDTQYF.

The chain couples TRBV6-6 to TRBJ1-2; TRBD1 might be the D (5 bases). Deletions cut 6 bases from V and 5 bases from J, with 10 bases between. CDR3 length: 12 residues. The V gene's germline CDR1 is MNHNY and CDR2 SVGAGI (reference sequence). The CDR3 protein is CASSSGDYGYTF. The CDR3, as DNA: TGTGCCAGCAGCTCGGGGGATTATGGCTACACCTTC.

The CDR3 loop reads CASSLAGGTYEQYF. As DNA, the CDR3 is TGTGCCAGCAGTTTAGCGGGGGGAACCTACGAGCAGTACTTC. This chain joins TRBV5-6 and TRBJ2-7; 10 nucleotides line up with TRBD2. V dropped 5 bases and J dropped 2; count of bases not matched to a gene: 4. The CDR3 has 14 amino acids. The germline V gene encodes CDR1 SGHDT and CDR2 YYEEEE.

The rearrangement joins TRBV7-9 to TRBJ2-5, with D possibly matching TRBD1 (5 bases). Matching the DNA end better, TRBJ2-7 makes the J call doubtful. The CDR3 spans 16 residues. Germline CDR1 is SEHNR and CDR2 is FQNEAQ (reference sequence). The CDR3 region is CASSLVPKDTAYEQYF. CDR3 in DNA: TGTGCCAGCAGCCTAGTCCCGAAGGACACAGCCTACGAGCAGTACTTC.

This CDR3 reads CASRELASGDSDTQYF. The CDR3 coding sequence is TGTGCCAGTAGAGAATTGGCTAGCGGGGACTCAGATACGCAGTATTTT. The chain is built from TRBV19 and TRBJ2-3, with 9 nucleotides matching TRBD2. V shed 6 bases, J shed 4 bases, and the junction held 11 bases outside the gene matches. Looked up from germline, CDR1 is LNHDA and CDR2 is SQIVND (reference sequence). This CDR3 region has 16 residues.

This sequence joins TRBV21-1 and TRBJ2-5; the DNA was not used to check the table's D call, TRBD1. TRBJ2-7 explains the end of the DNA better; the J call may be wrong. TRBV21-1 is a recognized pseudogene. This CDR3 has 14 residues. CDR3 in amino acids: CASAPGTGDYEQYF. The CDR3 DNA follows: TGTGCCAGCGCACCCGGGACAGGGGACTACGAGCAGTACTTC.

This clone was counted a few times. Compared with germline, one end of the junction differs, possibly owing to a read error. The V gene is TRBV4-2, the J gene TRBJ2-2; the match to TRBD2 covers 9 bases. This CDR3 region has 18 residues. From germline, CDR1 is LGHNA and CDR2 YNFKEQ. CDR3 loop: CASSQDGAGGPNTEELFF. Here the CDR3 DNA reads TGTGCCAGCAGCCAAGATGGGGCGGGGGGGCCTAACACCGAGGAGCTGTTTTTT.

The CDR3 nucleotides are TGTGCCAGCACCCACGAGCTAGACCAAGAGACCCAGTACTTC. Its translation is CASTHELDQETQYF. V gene TRBV13 combines with J gene TRBJ2-5; D ambiguous. The germline V and J ends were trimmed by 7 bases and 0 bases, with 12 bases remaining between them. This CDR3 comprises 14 residues. Germline V CDR1 and CDR2: PRHDT, FYEKMQ (reference sequence).

To note about this clone: The sample has other DNA sequences that encode this CDR3 too. This chain connects TRBV29-1 to TRBJ1-1; D not certain. This CDR3 has 13 amino acids. Germline CDR1 reads SQVTM; CDR2 reads ANQGSEA. V shed 6 bases and J shed 0 bases, with 11 bases lying between them. CDR3 sequence (DNA): TGCAGCGTAAAAGGGCCCCTGAACACTGAAGCTTTCTTT. This gives the protein CSVKGPLNTEAFF. The variable domain in full, completed from reference TRBV29-1 and TRBJ1-1, reads SAVISQKPSRDICQRGTSLTIQCQVDSQVTMMFWYRQQPGQSLTLIATANQGSEATYESGFVIDKFPISRPNLTFSTLTVSNMSPEDSSIYLCSVKGPLNTEAFFGQGTRLTVV.